These T cell receptor beta chains were read from a single sample in a study of T-cell reconstitution after alpha-beta-depleted transplantation in children. TCRdb re-analysed the PCR reads in MiXCR, keeping a single row per CDR3 protein. The sample includes 150,000 to 200,000 distinct CDR3 sequences, less than 8% seen only once; the top ten take roughly 3%. The sequenced sample was PBMCs from the stem cell graft donor, obtained from the stem cell graft. The receptors originated from a human donor who donated a stem cell graft to a child with Wiskott-Aldrich syndrome. Each CDR3 is given with its conserved first and last residue. D genes are given only for firm matches. Clone size is stated in some rows and not others, as once, few, many or a class when expanded.

many	.	TRBV7-8	TRBJ2-1	TGTGCCAGCAGCTTAGTGTACAGCCTCACGTCGTACAATGAGCAGTTCTTC	CASSLVYSLTSYNEQFF
.	.	TRBV7-6	TRBJ2-1	TGTGCCAGCAGCTCCCCGGGACTGTTCAATGAGCAGTTCTTC	CASSSPGLFNEQFF
.	TRBD1	TRBV19	TRBJ1-1	TGTGCCAGCAACCCCATCCCGGGACAGCGAAACACTGAAGCTTTCTTT	CASNPIPGQRNTEAFF
many	.	TRBV12-3/TRBV12-4	TRBJ2-3	TGTGCCAGCAGTTTAGGGTGGGCCACAGATACGCAGTATTTT	CASSLGWATDTQYF
many	.	TRBV12-3/TRBV12-4	TRBJ1-5	TGTGCCAGCAGCCTACAGGGTTCTGGGTATAGCAATCAGCCCCAGCATTTT	CASSLQGSGYSNQPQHF
many	.	TRBV5-1	TRBJ2-2	TGCGCCAGCAGCTTGGGGAACCGACCGAACACCGGGGAGCTGTTTTTT	CASSLGNRPNTGELFF
.	.	TRBV7-2	TRBJ2-1	TGTGCCAGCAGCCCCCTTTTCAAGCAGTTCTTC	CASSPLFKQFF
few	.	TRBV20-1	TRBJ2-7	TGCAGTGCTAGTGGGTCAGGGGTGGACTACGAGCAGTACTTC	CSASGSGVDYEQYF
.	.	TRBV6-1	TRBJ2-7	TGTGCCAGCAGTAGGGAGCTCCTCTCCTACGAGCAGTACTTC	CASSRELLSYEQYF
many	.	TRBV6-5	TRBJ2-4	TGTGCCAGCAGTTACTCGGTATTCACCGGCCTCAAAAACATTCAGTACTTC	CASSYSVFTGLKNIQYF
many	.	TRBV27	TRBJ1-2	TGTGCCAGCAGTGACGGGGGTGCGGGCAGGGAGCTTTATGGCTACACCTTC	CASSDGGAGRELYGYTF
many	.	TRBV20-1	TRBJ1-3	TGCAGTGCTAGAGTAGCCTCTGTGGACTACTCTGGAAACACCATATATTTT	CSARVASVDYSGNTIYF
many	TRBD2	TRBV7-2	TRBJ2-1	TGTGCCAGCAGCCTGGGACTAGCGGGGAACAATGAGCAGTTCTTC	CASSLGLAGNNEQFF
few	.	TRBV18	TRBJ2-3	TGTGCCAGCTCACCAGGGTTGTCAGATACGCAGTATTTT	CASSPGLSDTQYF
many	TRBD1	TRBV6-5	TRBJ1-3	TGTGCCAGCAGTAGGGGACAGGGGGCCGGAAACACCATATATTTT	CASSRGQGAGNTIYF
few	.	TRBV19	TRBJ1-5	TGTGCCAGTAGTATACGAGTAGAGGCGGGGGATAGCAATCAGCCCCAGCATTTT	CASSIRVEAGDSNQPQHF
.	TRBD1	TRBV7-2	TRBJ2-1	TGTGCCAGCAGGACAGGGGGTGCCTACAATGAGCAGTTCTTC	CASRTGGAYNEQFF
many	.	TRBV7-6	TRBJ1-2	TGTGCCAGCAGCTTAACGGGGGCGCTTGAAAAGGGCTACACCTTC	CASSLTGALEKGYTF
many	.	TRBV5-1	TRBJ2-4	TGCGCCAGCAGCACAACAGGGATGGACATTCAGTACTTC	CASSTTGMDIQYF
many	.	TRBV7-9	TRBJ2-3	TGTGCCAGCAGCTTTGACCAAGGCACAGATACGCAGTATTTT	CASSFDQGTDTQYF
many	.	TRBV18	TRBJ1-4	TGTGCCAGCTCACCACCTTTCGGGAGGGATGAAAAACTGTTTTTT	CASSPPFGRDEKLFF